The TCR beta chain described here comes from a study of control samples from healthy donors and cancer patients. Germline CDR1 reads KGHSH; CDR2 reads LQKENI. The CDR3 extends over 13 amino acids. J lost 5 bases, V lost 1 base, and 2 bases had no gene match. The method was immunoSEQ multiplex PCR; TCRdb's version includes in-frame clones alone and lacks a portion of them. This table holds around 110,000 clones, 88% found once. This clonotype originated in a woman aged 70-85 years in good health. J is TRBJ2-7 and V is TRBV18; 7 nucleotides align to TRBD1. Sequenced sample: blood. This CDR3 is CASSPQGADEQYF. The DNA for the CDR3 is TGTGCCAGCTCACCACAGGGGGCAGACGAGCAGTACTTC.